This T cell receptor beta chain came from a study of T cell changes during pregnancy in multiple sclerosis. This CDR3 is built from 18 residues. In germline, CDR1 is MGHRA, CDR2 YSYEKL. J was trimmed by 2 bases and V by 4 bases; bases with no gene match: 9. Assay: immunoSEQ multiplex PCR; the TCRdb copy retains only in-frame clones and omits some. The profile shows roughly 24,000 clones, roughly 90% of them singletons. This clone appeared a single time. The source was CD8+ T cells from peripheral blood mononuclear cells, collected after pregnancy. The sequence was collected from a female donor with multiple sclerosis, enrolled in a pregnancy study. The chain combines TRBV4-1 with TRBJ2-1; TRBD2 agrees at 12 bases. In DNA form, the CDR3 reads TGCGCCAGCAGCCCAGTAAACAGACTAGCGGGAGCCTACAATGAGCAGTTCTTC. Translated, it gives CASSPVNRLAGAYNEQFF.